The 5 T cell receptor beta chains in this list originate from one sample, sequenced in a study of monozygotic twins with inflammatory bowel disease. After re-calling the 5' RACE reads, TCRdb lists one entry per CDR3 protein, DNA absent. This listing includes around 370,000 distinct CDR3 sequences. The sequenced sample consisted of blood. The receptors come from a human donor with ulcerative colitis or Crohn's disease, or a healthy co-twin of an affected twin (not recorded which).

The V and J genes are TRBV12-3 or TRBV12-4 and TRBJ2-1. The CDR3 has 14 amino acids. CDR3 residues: CASSPTRPSNEQFF.

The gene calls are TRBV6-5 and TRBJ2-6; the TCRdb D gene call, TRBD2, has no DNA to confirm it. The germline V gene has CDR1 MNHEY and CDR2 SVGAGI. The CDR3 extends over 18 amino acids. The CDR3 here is CASSYQSWRDSGANVLTF.

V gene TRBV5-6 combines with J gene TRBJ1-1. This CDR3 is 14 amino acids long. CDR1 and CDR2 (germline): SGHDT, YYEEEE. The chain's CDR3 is CASSFMWGVTEAFF.

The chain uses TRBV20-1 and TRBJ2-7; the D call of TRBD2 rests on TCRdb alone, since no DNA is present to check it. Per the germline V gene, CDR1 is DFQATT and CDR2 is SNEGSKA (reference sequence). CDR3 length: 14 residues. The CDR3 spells CSALAGGNSYEQYF.

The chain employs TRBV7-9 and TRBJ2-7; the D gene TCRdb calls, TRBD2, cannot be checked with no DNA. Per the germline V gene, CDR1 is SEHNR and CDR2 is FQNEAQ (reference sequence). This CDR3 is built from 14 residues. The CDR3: CASSLGFGRDEQYF.